This passage covers 21 T cell receptor beta chains from one sample sequenced in a study of response to subunit inactivated influenza vaccine. TCRdb fed the RT-PCR reads into MiXCR, producing one record per CDR3 protein. The data hold roughly 570,000 distinct CDR3 sequences, with 10% to 15% observed a single time. This specimen consisted of PBMCs from blood, obtained about 40 days after vaccination. Receptors originate from a man between 50 and 59 years old who received an inactivated influenza vaccine.

This clonotype was seen at least ten times. V and J are TRBV12-3 or TRBV12-4 and TRBJ1-5; D call uncertain. This CDR3 spans 16 amino acids. V was trimmed by 1 base and J by 7 bases, leaving 17 bases between them. The CDR3 loop reads CASSLGVLAVGQPQHF. The CDR3 coding sequence is TGTGCCAGCAGTTTAGGGGTCCTAGCAGTTGGGCAGCCCCAGCATTTT.

This clonotype showed up just a few times. The chain couples TRBV18 to TRBJ2-6, with D perhaps being TRBD1 or TRBD2 (5 bases each). V gave up 3 bases and J gave up 6 bases, with 9 bases separating them. CDR3 size: 14 residues. Germline-derived CDR1 and CDR2 are KGHSH and LQKENI. In nucleotides, the CDR3 is TGTGCCAGCTCACCTACGGGACCGGCCAACGTCCTGACTTTC. Translating it yields CASSPTGPANVLTF.

This clonotype has just a few counts. The chain is built from TRBV15 and TRBJ1-5; no reliable D call. CDR1 is LNHNV and CDR2 is YYDKDF in the germline V gene (reference sequence). The length of the CDR3 is 16 residues. Trimming stripped 3 bases from V and 3 bases from J, with 15 bases between. CDR3 sequence (DNA): TGTGCCACCAGCAGCGGAAGGGATGGGCACAATCAGCCCCAGCATTTT. Its protein product is CATSSGRDGHNQPQHF.

The rearrangement joins TRBV2 to TRBJ2-6; D may be TRBD2 (5 bases). The germline V and J ends were trimmed by 8 bases and 4 bases, with 15 bases remaining between them. CDR3 length equals 15 residues. Germline lookup yields CDR1 SNHLY and CDR2 FYNNEI. Here the CDR3 reads CASAERRYGANVLTF. The CDR3 DNA follows: TGTGCCAGCGCTGAGAGGAGGTACGGGGCCAACGTCCTGACTTTC.

The chain combines TRBV10-2 with TRBJ2-7; no clear D. The CDR3 contains 14 residues. V was shortened by 2 bases and J by 2 bases, with 10 bases between the two germline ends. CDR1 and CDR2 (germline): WSHSY, SAAADI. The CDR3 is CASSEVASTYEQYF. In DNA, the CDR3 is TGCGCCAGCAGTGAGGTAGCCTCGACCTACGAGCAGTACTTC.

This clonotype was picked up a small number of times. The V call is TRBV6-5, the J call TRBJ2-7, with 10 bases identical to TRBD1. Germline V CDR1 and CDR2: MNHEY, SVGAGI. J was trimmed by 4 bases and V by 0 bases; bases with no gene match: 3. This CDR3 has 15 amino acids. The CDR3 here is CASSYSRTGGYEQYF. The CDR3 coding sequence is TGTGCCAGCAGTTACTCGAGGACAGGGGGTTACGAGCAGTACTTC.

This clonotype was observed a handful of times. The rearrangement links TRBV6-1 to TRBJ2-3; TRBD1 matches 9 bases. Germline CDR1 MNHNS, CDR2 SASEGT. The junction had 9 bases not matched to a gene; V was cut back by 10 bases and J by 4 bases. This CDR3 comprises 14 residues. The CDR3 coding sequence is TGTGCCACCGAACGGGACAGGGAAGCAGATACGCAGTATTTT. Translated: CATERDREADTQYF.

The CDR3, as DNA: TGTGCCAGCAGCCGTCACGAGGCCTACGAGCAGTACTTC. Its translation is CASSRHEAYEQYF. The rearrangement links TRBV7-9 to TRBJ2-7, with D unresolved. The CDR3 is 13 residues long. The ends were cut back, 5 bases at V and 2 bases at J, with 10 bases in the middle. CDR1 is SEHNR, CDR2 FQNEAQ, per germline (reference sequence).

This clonotype was recorded at least ten times. This chain uses TRBV7-6 with TRBJ2-7; D might be TRBD2 (5 bases). From germline, CDR1 is SGHVS and CDR2 FNYEAQ. The CDR3 has 16 amino acids. With 5 bases removed from V and 0 bases from J, the gap between germline ends came to 17 bases. As DNA, the CDR3 is TGTGCCAGCAGCCCGAGATCGGGGAAGACCTCCTACGAGCAGTACTTC. This translates into CASSPRSGKTSYEQYF. Looking up the rest from reference TRBV7-6 and TRBJ2-7 gives the full variable domain: GAGVSQSPRYKVTKRGQDVALRCDPISGHVSLYWYRQALGQGPEFLTYFNYEAQQDKSGLPNDRFSAERPEGSISTLTIQRTEQRDSAMYRCASSPRSGKTSYEQYFGPGTRLTVT.

V is TRBV7-2 and J is TRBJ2-7, with 10 positions matching TRBD1. This CDR3 is built from 14 residues. V shed 5 bases, J shed 6 bases, and the junction held 7 bases outside the gene matches. The germline gives CDR1 SGHTA, CDR2 FQGNSA. The CDR3 DNA reads TGTGCCAGCAGCACCTCGGGACAGGGGCGCGAGCAGTACTTC. The encoded protein is CASSTSGQGREQYF.

The chain employs TRBV6-5 and TRBJ2-7; weak D call: TRBD2 (6 bases). The CDR3 has 16 residues. Germline loops: CDR1 MNHEY, CDR2 SVGAGI. Between the trimmed V and J ends, which lost 3 bases and 0 bases, there was a span of 15 bases. The CDR3 loop reads CASSYRALADSYEQYF. The CDR3 DNA is TGTGCCAGCAGTTATCGAGCACTAGCAGACTCCTACGAGCAGTACTTC.

The gene calls are TRBV21-1 and TRBJ2-2; TRBD2, the table's D call, was not compared with the DNA. TRBV21-1 constitutes a pseudogene. The CDR3 is 20 amino acids. Here the CDR3 DNA reads TGTGCCAGCAGCAAAAGTGGGTCGACTACTAGCGGAGGAAACACCGGGGAGCTGTTTTTT. Protein sequence: CASSKSGSTTSGGNTGELFF.

The rearrangement uses TRBV5-1 and TRBJ1-6, with D uncertain. Trimming shortened V by 3 bases and J by 6 bases, and 13 bases separated the two germline ends. Germline V gene data show CDR1 as SGHRS and CDR2 as YFSETQ. This CDR3 has 15 amino acids. Written as DNA, the CDR3 is TGCGCCAGCAGCTCGGGGTTAGACCGTAATTCACCCCTCCACTTT. Translation: CASSSGLDRNSPLHF. The full variable domain, rest sourced from reference TRBV5-1 and TRBJ1-6, is KAGVTQTPRYLIKTRGQQVTLSCSPISGHRSVSWYQQTPGQGLQFLFEYFSETQRNKGNFPGRFSGRQFSNSRSEMNVSTLELGDSALYLCASSSGLDRNSPLHFGNGTRLTVT.

The chain uses TRBV11-2 and TRBJ1-5; TRBD1 matches at 9 bases. The CDR3 runs 15 residues. In germline, CDR1 is SGHAT, CDR2 FQNNGV. Trimming cost V 3 bases and J 3 bases; bases outside gene matches: 3. As DNA, the CDR3 is TGTGCCAGCAGCTTTGGGACAGGGCCCAATCAGCCCCAGCATTTT. Its protein is CASSFGTGPNQPQHF.

The rearrangement uses TRBV6-5 and TRBJ2-2; 11 nucleotides agree with TRBD2. The CDR3 covers 16 residues. Germline V gene data show CDR1 as MNHEY and CDR2 as SVGAGI. V shed 4 bases, J shed 4 bases, and the junction held 5 bases outside the gene matches. The CDR3 DNA sequence: TGTGCCAGCAGTTTAGCGGGAGGGCGTCCCACCGGGGAGCTGTTTTTT. Protein sequence: CASSLAGGRPTGELFF.

The chain employs TRBV5-1 and TRBJ2-7, with 10 bases aligning to TRBD1. This CDR3 is built from 13 residues. V trimming: 7 bases; J trimming: 3 bases; junction bases outside the gene matches: 4. In germline, CDR1 is SGHRS, CDR2 YFSETQ. The CDR3 bases are TGCGCCAGCTCGGGACAGGGGTTCTACGAGCAGTACTTC. Encoded protein: CASSGQGFYEQYF.

This clonotype showed up many times. The chain employs TRBV5-1 and TRBJ2-2; 8 bases match TRBD1. The junction had 2 bases not matched to a gene; V was cut back by 3 bases and J by 1 base. Germline loops: CDR1 SGHRS, CDR2 YFSETQ. This CDR3 comprises 15 residues. The CDR3 loop is CASSSGTGNTGELFF. The CDR3, as DNA: TGCGCCAGCAGCTCCGGGACAGGGAACACCGGGGAGCTGTTTTTT.

This clonotype was seen more than once but under ten times. The chain carries TRBV27 and TRBJ2-3; D gene unclear. The V and J ends lost 3 bases and 5 bases respectively, with 9 bases between them. The CDR3 runs to 13 residues. Germline CDR1 is MNHEY and CDR2 is SMNVEV (reference sequence). The CDR3: CASSFGRKDTQYF. CDR3 DNA sequence: TGTGCCAGCAGTTTCGGCAGAAAAGATACGCAGTATTTT.

The V call is TRBV7-6, the J call TRBJ1-4; no firm D call. Trimming left V 5 bases short and J 14 bases short, with 24 bases between. CDR1 is SGHVS, CDR2 FNYEAQ, per germline. The CDR3 contains 15 residues. This CDR3 reads CASSPQTGISGGLFF. CDR3 sequence (DNA): TGTGCCAGCAGCCCACAGACCGGGATTTCTGGAGGGCTGTTTTTT.

This chain joins TRBV9 and TRBJ2-1, with D tentatively TRBD2 (5 bases). Trimming took 2 bases from V and 10 from J, leaving 10 bases between them. This CDR3 comprises 12 residues. The germline gives CDR1 SGDLS, CDR2 YYNGEE. The CDR3 region is CASSVLAGEQFF. CDR3 DNA: TGTGCCAGCAGCGTCCTAGCCGGAGAGCAGTTCTTC. The variable domain in full, completed from reference TRBV9 and TRBJ2-1, reads DSGVTQTPKHLITATGQRVTLRCSPRSGDLSVYWYQQSLDQGLQFLIQYYNGEERAKGNILERFSAQQFPDLHSELNLSSLELGDSALYFCASSVLAGEQFFGPGTRLTVL.

The sample holds a few counts of this clonotype. This chain joins TRBV4-3 and TRBJ2-3, with 9 bases fitting TRBD2. V was pared by 1 base and J by 4 bases, with 9 bases of the junction left unmatched. This CDR3 region has 17 residues. CDR1 LGHNA and CDR2 YSLEER come from the germline V gene. The CDR3 nucleotides are TGCGCCAGCAGCCAAGCAGTGGGCGGGGGGGTGGCAGATACGCAGTATTTT. Protein product: CASSQAVGGGVADTQYF.